The 7 T cell receptor beta chains reported below all come from one sample, sequenced in a study of blood T cell repertoires in COVID-19. Measured with immunoSEQ multiplex PCR; TCRdb has only the in-frame clones, and not every one. In the table there are about 260,000 clones, around 90% of which are singletons. Sequenced: peripheral blood. Receptor source: a man in his 60s who had recovered from COVID-19.

The V and J genes are TRBV21-1 and TRBJ2-1; no DNA check was done on the table's D call, TRBD2. TRBV21-1 is given as a pseudogene. The CDR3 is 15 residues long. CDR3 bases: TGTGCCAGCAGCACCCCCAGGCGGGGTAACTATGAGCAGTTCTTC. Encoded protein: CASSTPRRGNYEQFF.

This chain links TRBV3-1 (or the pseudogene TRBV3-2) with TRBJ1-1; D is uncertain. The CDR3 covers 12 residues. CDR1 LGHDT and CDR2 YNNKEL come from the germline V gene (reference sequence). V was pared by 1 base and J by 4 bases, with 4 bases between. The CDR3 loop is CASSQGGTEAFF. The CDR3 DNA follows: TGTGCCAGCAGCCAAGGAGGCACTGAAGCTTTCTTT.

This clone was observed a handful of times. The chain couples TRBV10-3 to TRBJ2-3, with 9 bases lining up with TRBD1. The CDR3 extends over 16 amino acids. Germline-derived CDR1 and CDR2 are ENHRY and SYGVKD. Trimming at V came to 3 bases and at J to 0 bases, leaving 4 bases not matched to a gene. The CDR3 reads CAISDGGQGSTDTQYF. The DNA of the CDR3 is TGTGCCATCAGTGACGGGGGACAGGGTAGCACAGATACGCAGTATTTT.

CDR3 protein: CASSESWAGGREKLFF. CDR3 in DNA: TGCGCCAGCAGTGAGTCGTGGGCAGGGGGCCGGGAAAAACTGTTTTTT. The chain uses TRBV10-2 and TRBJ1-4; 8 nucleotides align to TRBD1. V shed 0 bases, J shed 8 bases, and the junction held 8 bases outside the gene matches. The CDR3 spans 16 residues. The germline V gene has CDR1 WSHSY and CDR2 SAAADI.

This chain joins TRBV3-1 (or the pseudogene TRBV3-2) and TRBJ1-2, with 8 bases identical to TRBD1. The CDR3 runs to 14 residues. The J segment lost 3 bases and the V segment lost 4 bases, leaving 4 bases of the junction unmatched. Looked up from germline, CDR1 is LGHDT and CDR2 is YNNKEL (reference sequence). CDR3 DNA sequence: TGTGCCAGCAGCCCGGCGGGACAGGACTATGGCTACACCTTC. Its translation is CASSPAGQDYGYTF.

The chain combines TRBV5-6 with TRBJ1-1, with 8 bases that match TRBD1. The CDR3 totals 15 residues. CDR1 is SGHDT and CDR2 is YYEEEE in the germline V gene. The ends lost 3 bases at V and 1 base at J; junction bases unmatched: 5. The CDR3 reads CASSSYDRGNTEAFF. DNA for the CDR3: TGTGCCAGCAGCTCTTACGACAGGGGGAACACTGAAGCTTTCTTT.

The genes are TRBV5-6 and TRBJ2-4; maybe TRBD2 (5 bases). V was cut by 4 bases and J by 9 bases, with 17 bases left in between. This CDR3 has 14 residues. The V gene's germline CDR1 is SGHDT and CDR2 YYEEEE. In nucleotides, the CDR3 is TGTGCCAGCAGCCCGGGGATATCAGGTCCCATTCAGTACTTC. It is translated as CASSPGISGPIQYF.